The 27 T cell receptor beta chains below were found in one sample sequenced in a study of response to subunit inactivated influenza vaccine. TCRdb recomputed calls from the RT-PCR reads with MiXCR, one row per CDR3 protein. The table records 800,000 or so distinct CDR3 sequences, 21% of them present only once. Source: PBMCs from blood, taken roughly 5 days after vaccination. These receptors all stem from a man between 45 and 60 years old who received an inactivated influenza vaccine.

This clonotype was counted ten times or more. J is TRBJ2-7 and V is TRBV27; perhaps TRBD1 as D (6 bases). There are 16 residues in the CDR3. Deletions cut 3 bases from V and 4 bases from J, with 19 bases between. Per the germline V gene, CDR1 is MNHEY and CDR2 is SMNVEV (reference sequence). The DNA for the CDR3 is TGTGCCAGCAGTTTTCGGGGCTCCCTAGGGGGTTACGAGCAGTACTTC. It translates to CASSFRGSLGGYEQYF.

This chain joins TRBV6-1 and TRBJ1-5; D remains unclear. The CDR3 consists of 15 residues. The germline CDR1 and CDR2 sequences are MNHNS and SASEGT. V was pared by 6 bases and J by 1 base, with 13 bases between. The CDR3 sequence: CASSLEYKSNQPQHF. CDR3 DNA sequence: TGTGCCAGCAGCCTAGAATATAAAAGCAATCAGCCCCAGCATTTT.

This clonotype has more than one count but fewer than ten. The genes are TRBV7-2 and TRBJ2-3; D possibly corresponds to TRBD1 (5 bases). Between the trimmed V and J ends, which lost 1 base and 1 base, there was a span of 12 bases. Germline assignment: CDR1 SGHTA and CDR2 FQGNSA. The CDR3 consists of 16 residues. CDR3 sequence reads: CASSLVGRVRTDTQYF. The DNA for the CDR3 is TGTGCCAGCAGCTTAGTTGGCAGGGTACGCACAGATACGCAGTATTTT.

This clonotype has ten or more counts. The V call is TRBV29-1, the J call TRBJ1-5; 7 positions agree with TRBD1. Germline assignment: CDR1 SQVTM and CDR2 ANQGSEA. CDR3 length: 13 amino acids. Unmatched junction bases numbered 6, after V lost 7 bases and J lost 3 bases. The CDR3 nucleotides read TGCAGCGCCGGGGACAGCCTCAATCAGCCCCAGCATTTT. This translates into CSAGDSLNQPQHF. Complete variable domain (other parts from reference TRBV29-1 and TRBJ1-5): SAVISQKPSRDICQRGTSLTIQCQVDSQVTMMFWYRQQPGQSLTLIATANQGSEATYESGFVIDKFPISRPNLTFSTLTVSNMSPEDSSIYLCSAGDSLNQPQHFGDGTRLSIL.

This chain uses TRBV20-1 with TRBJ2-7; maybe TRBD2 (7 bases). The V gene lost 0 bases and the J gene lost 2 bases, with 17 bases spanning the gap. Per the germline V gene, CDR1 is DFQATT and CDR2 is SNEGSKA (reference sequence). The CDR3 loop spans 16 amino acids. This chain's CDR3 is CSARDLRRGPTYEQYF. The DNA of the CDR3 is TGCAGTGCTAGAGATCTTAGGCGGGGGCCTACCTACGAGCAGTACTTC.

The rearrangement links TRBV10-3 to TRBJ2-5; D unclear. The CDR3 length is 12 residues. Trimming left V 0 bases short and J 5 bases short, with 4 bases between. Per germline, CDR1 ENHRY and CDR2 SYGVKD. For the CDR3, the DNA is TGTGCCATCAGTGAGTCGACTGAGACCCAGTACTTC. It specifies CAISESTETQYF.

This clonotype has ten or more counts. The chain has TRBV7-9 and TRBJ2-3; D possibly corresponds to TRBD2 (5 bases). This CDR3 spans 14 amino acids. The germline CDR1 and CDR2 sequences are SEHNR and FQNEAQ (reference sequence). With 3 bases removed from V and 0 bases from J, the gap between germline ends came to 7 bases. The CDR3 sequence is CASSLEASTDTQYF. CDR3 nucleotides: TGTGCCAGCAGCTTGGAGGCTAGCACAGATACGCAGTATTTT. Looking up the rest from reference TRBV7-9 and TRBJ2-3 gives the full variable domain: DTGVSQNPRHKITKRGQNVTFRCDPISEHNRLYWYRQTLGQGPEFLTYFQNEAQLEKSRLLSDRFSAERPKGSFSTLEIQRTEQGDSAMYLCASSLEASTDTQYFGPGTRLTVL.

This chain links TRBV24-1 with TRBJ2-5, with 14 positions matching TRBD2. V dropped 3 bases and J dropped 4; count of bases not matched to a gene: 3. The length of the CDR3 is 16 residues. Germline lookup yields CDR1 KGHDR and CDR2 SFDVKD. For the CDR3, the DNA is TGTGCCACCAGTGATGCGGGACTAGCGGGAGTAGAGACCCAGTACTTC. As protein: CATSDAGLAGVETQYF.

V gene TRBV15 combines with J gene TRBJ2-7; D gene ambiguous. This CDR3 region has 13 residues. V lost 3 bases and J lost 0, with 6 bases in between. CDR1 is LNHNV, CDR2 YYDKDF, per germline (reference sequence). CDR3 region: CATSRSTSYEQYF. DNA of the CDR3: TGTGCCACCAGCAGGAGCACCTCCTACGAGCAGTACTTC.

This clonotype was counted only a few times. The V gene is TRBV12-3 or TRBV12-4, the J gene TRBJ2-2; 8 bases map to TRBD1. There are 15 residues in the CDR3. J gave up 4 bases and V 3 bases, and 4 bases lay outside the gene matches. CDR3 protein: CASSFPGQVTGELFF. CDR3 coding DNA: TGTGCCAGCAGTTTTCCGGGACAGGTCACCGGGGAGCTGTTTTTT.

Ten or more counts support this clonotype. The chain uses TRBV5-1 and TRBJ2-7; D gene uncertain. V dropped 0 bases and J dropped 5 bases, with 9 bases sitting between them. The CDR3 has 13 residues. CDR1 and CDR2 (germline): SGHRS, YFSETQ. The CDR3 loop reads CASSLATADEQYF. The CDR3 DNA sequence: TGCGCCAGCAGCTTGGCGACGGCTGACGAGCAGTACTTC.

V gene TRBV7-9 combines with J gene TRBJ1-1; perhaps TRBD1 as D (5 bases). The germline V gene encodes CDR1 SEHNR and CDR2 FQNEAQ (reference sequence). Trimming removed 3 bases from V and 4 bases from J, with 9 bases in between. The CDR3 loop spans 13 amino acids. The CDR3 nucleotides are TGTGCCAGCAGCTTCGCCCAGGGCACTGAAGCTTTCTTT. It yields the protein CASSFAQGTEAFF.

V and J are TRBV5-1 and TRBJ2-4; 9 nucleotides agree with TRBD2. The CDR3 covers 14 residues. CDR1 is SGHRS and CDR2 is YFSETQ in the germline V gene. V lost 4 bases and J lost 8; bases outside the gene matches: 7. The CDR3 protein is CASSPSGGHDIQYF. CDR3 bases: TGCGCCAGCAGCCCAAGCGGGGGGCATGACATTCAGTACTTC.

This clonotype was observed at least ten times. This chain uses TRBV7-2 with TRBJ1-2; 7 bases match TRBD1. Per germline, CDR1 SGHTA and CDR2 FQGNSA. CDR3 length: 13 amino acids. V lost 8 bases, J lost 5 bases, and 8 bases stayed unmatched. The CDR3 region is CASRPQGSYGYTF. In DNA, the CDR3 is TGTGCCAGCCGCCCACAGGGGAGTTATGGCTACACCTTC.

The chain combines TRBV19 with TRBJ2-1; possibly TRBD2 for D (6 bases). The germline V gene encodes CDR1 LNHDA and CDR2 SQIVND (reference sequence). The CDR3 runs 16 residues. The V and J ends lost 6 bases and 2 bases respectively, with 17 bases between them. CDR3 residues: CASRVAAGNAYNEQFF. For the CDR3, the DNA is TGTGCCAGTAGGGTCGCAGCGGGCAACGCCTACAATGAGCAGTTCTTC.

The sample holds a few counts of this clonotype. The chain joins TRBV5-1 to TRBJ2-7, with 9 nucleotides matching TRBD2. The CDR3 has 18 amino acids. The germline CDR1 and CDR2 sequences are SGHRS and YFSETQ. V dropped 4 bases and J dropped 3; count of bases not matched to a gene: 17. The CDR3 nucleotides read TGCGCCAGCAGCCCCTCGGTCCCTAGCGGGGAGATATACTACGAGCAGTACTTC. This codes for CASSPSVPSGEIYYEQYF.

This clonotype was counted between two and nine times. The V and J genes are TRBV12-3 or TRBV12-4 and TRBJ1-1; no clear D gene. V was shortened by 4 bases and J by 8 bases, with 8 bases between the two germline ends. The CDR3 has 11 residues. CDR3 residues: CASSYGVEAFF. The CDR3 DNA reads TGTGCCAGCAGTTACGGTGTGGAAGCTTTCTTT.

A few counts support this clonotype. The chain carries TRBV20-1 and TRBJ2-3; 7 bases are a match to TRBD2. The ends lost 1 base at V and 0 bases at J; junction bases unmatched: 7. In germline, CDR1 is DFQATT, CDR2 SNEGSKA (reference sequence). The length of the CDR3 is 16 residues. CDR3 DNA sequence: TGCAGTGCTAGAGTTCCAGCGGGAACTAGCACAGATACGCAGTATTTT. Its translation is CSARVPAGTSTDTQYF.

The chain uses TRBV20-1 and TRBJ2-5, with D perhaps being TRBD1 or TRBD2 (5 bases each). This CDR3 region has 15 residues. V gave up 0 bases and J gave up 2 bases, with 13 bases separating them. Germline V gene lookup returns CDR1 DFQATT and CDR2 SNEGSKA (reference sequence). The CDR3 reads CSARDPGLVQETQYF. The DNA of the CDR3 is TGCAGTGCTAGAGATCCGGGGCTAGTGCAAGAGACCCAGTACTTC.

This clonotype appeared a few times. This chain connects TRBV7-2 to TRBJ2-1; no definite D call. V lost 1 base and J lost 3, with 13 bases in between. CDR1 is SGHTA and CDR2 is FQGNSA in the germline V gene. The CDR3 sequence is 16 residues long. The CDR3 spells CASSLGFLTDYNEQFF. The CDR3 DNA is TGTGCCAGCAGCTTAGGCTTCTTAACGGACTACAATGAGCAGTTCTTC. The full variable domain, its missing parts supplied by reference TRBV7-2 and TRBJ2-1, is GAGVSQSPSNKVTEKGKDVELRCDPISGHTALYWYRQSLGQGLEFLIYFQGNSAPDKSGLPSDRFSAERTGGSVSTLTIQRTQQEDSAVYLCASSLGFLTDYNEQFFGPGTRLTVL.

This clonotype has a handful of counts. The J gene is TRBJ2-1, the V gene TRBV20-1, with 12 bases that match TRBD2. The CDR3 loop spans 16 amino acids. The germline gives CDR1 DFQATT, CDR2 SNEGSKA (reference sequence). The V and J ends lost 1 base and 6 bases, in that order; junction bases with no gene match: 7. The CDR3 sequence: CSARGSSGGAPNEQFF. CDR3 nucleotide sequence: TGCAGTGCTAGAGGCTCTAGCGGGGGGGCCCCCAATGAGCAGTTCTTC.

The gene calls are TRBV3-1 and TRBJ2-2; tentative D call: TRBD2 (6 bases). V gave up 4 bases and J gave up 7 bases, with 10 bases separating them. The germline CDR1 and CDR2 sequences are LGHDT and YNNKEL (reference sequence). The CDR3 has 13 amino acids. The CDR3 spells CASSPGEVGELFF. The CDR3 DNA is TGTGCCAGCAGCCCGGGAGAGGTCGGGGAGCTGTTTTTT.

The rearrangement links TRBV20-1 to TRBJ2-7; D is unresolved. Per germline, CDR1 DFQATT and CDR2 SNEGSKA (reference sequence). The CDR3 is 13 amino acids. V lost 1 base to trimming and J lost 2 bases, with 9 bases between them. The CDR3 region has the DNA TGCAGTGCTAGAGTCGAGACAACCTACGAGCAGTACTTC. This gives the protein CSARVETTYEQYF.

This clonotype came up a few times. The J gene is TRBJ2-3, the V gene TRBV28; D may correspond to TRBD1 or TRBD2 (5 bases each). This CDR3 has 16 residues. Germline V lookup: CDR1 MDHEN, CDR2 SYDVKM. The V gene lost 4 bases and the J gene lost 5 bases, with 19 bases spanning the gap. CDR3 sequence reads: CASSSPGTNLGDTQYF. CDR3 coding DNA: TGTGCCAGCAGTTCGCCCGGGACGAACCTCGGAGATACGCAGTATTTT. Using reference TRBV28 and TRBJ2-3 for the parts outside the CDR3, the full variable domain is DVKVTQSSRYLVKRTGEKVFLECVQDMDHENMFWYRQDPGLGLRLIYFSYDVKMKEKGDIPEGYSVSREKKERFSLILESASTNQTSMYLCASSSPGTNLGDTQYFGPGTRLTVL.

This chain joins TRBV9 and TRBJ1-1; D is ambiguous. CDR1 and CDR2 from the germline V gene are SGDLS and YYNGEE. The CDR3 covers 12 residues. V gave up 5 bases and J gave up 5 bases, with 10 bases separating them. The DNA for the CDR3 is TGTGCCAGCAGGCCCGGTGGGACTGAAGCTTTCTTT. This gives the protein CASRPGGTEAFF.

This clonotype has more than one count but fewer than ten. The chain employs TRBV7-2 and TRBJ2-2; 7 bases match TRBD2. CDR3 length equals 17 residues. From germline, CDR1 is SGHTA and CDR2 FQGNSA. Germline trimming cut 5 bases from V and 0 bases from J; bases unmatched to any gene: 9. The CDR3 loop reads CASSQLGLAANTGELFF. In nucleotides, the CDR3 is TGTGCCAGCAGCCAACTGGGGCTAGCGGCGAACACCGGGGAGCTGTTTTTT.

The CDR3 reads CSARPPGGWDTQYF. The CDR3 coding sequence is TGCAGTGCTAGGCCTCCAGGGGGTTGGGATACGCAGTATTTT. This sequence joins TRBV20-1 and TRBJ2-3; the match to TRBD1 covers 7 bases. Germline CDR1 and CDR2: DFQATT and SNEGSKA (reference sequence). V was clipped by 3 bases and J by 6 bases; unmatched bases: 9. The CDR3 consists of 14 residues.